These 2 T cell receptor beta chains originate from one sample sequenced in a study of blood T cell repertoires in COVID-19. Only in-frame clones appear in the TCRdb table, and some are missing; sequencing was by immunoSEQ multiplex PCR. The sample carries a few hundred thousand clones, 65% to 90% recorded once. The specimen sequenced was PBMCs or T cells enriched from blood (not recorded which). These receptors were collected from a woman aged 40 to 55 with acute COVID-19.

This chain joins TRBV29-1 and TRBJ2-1; a weak D match, TRBD2 (6 bases). The V gene lost 3 bases and the J gene lost 3 bases, with 18 bases spanning the gap. CDR1 and CDR2 from the germline V gene are SQVTM and ANQGSEA. The CDR3 is 16 amino acids. The CDR3 DNA reads TGCAGCGTTGAGCAACCTAACCCGGGAGTCTACAATGAGCAGTTCTTC. This gives the protein CSVEQPNPGVYNEQFF.

This chain joins TRBV11-2 and TRBJ1-2, with TRBD1 identical over 9 bases. Germline assignment: CDR1 SGHAT and CDR2 FQNNGV. This CDR3 is built from 16 residues. Trimming took 4 bases from V and 2 from J; bases not matched to a gene: 8. The CDR3: CASSSPVGQGNYGYTF. In DNA form, the CDR3 reads TGTGCCAGCAGCTCCCCGGTCGGACAGGGGAACTATGGCTACACCTTC.